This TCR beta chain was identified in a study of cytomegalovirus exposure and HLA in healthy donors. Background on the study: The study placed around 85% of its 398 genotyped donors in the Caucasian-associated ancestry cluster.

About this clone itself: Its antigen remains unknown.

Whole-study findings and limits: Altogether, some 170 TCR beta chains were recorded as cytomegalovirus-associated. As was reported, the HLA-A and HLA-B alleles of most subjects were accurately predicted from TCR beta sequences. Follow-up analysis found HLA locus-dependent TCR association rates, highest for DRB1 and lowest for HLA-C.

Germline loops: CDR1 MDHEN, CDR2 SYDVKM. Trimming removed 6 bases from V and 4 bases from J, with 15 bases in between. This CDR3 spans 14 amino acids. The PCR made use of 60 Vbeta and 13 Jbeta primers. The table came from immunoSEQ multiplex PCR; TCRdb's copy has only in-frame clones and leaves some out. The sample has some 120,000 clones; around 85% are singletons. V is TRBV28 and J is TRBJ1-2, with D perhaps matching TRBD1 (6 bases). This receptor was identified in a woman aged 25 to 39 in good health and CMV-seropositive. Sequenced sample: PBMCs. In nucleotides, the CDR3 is TGTGCCAGCAGCACTCCGGCCAGGGGCTATGGCTACACCTTC. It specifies CASSTPARGYGYTF.